This T cell receptor beta chain was identified during a study of cytomegalovirus exposure and HLA in healthy donors. Primers included in the PCR were 60 Vbeta and 13 Jbeta primers. Method: immunoSEQ multiplex PCR; TCRdb's copy keeps in-frame clones and lacks some. The table records some 220,000 clones, 77% of them present only once. The sequence was obtained from a woman aged 55-75 years in good health and CMV-seropositive. Sequencing was done on a sample of PBMCs.

This CDR3 is CASSLEPSGTYEQYF. CDR3 bases: TGCGCCAGCAGCTTGGAGCCTAGCGGGACCTACGAGCAGTACTTC. This rearrangement joins TRBV5-1 to TRBJ2-7, with 9 bases matching TRBD2. V shed 0 bases and J 2 bases; nucleotides not matched to a gene: 3. Germline assignment: CDR1 SGHRS and CDR2 YFSETQ. CDR3 length: 15 amino acids.